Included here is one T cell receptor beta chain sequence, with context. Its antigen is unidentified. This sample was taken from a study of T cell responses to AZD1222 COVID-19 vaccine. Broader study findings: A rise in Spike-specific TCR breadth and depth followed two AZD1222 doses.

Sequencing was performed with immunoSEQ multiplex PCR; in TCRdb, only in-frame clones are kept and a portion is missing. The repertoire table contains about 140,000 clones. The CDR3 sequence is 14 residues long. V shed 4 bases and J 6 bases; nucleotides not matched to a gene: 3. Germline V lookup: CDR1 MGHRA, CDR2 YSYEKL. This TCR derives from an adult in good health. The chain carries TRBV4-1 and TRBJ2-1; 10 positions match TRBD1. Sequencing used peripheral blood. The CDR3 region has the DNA TGCGCCAGCAGCCCCAGGGACAGGGGCAATGAGCAGTTCTTC. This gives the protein CASSPRDRGNEQFF.